This is a list of T cell receptor beta chains from one sample in a study of blood T cell repertoires in COVID-19. Assay: immunoSEQ multiplex PCR; the TCRdb copy retains only in-frame clones and omits some. The sample contains roughly 250,000 clones, 88% of which appear only once. Sequenced material: peripheral blood. The receptor source for this set is a middle-aged woman who had recovered from COVID-19. Both conserved end residues are part of each CDR3. Fields, in order: clone size, D gene, V gene, J gene, CDR3 DNA, CDR3 protein. A D gene is named only where the DNA matches it firmly. Clone size appears in some rows only: once, few, many, or a class for an expanded clone.

abundance: -
d_gene: -
v_gene: TRBV3-1/TRBV3-2
j_gene: TRBJ2-7
CDR3nt: TGTGCCAGCAGCTACTCCTACGAGCAGTACTTC
CDR3aa: CASSYSYEQYF

abundance: -
d_gene: TRBD1
v_gene: TRBV19
j_gene: TRBJ1-1
CDR3nt: TGTGCCAGTAGTCCAAAACTCACAGGGGAGAGAGACACTGAAGCTTTCTTT
CDR3aa: CASSPKLTGERDTEAFF

abundance: -
d_gene: TRBD2
v_gene: TRBV10-2
j_gene: TRBJ2-3
CDR3nt: TGCGCCAGCAGCAGGACTAGTCTGGAAGATACGCAGTATTTT
CDR3aa: CASSRTSLEDTQYF

abundance: -
d_gene: TRBD2
v_gene: TRBV4-3
j_gene: TRBJ2-5
CDR3nt: TGCGCCAGCAGCCCTCGGCGAGCGGGAGGGGGGGAGACCCAGTACTTC
CDR3aa: CASSPRRAGGGETQYF

abundance: few
d_gene: -
v_gene: TRBV5-1
j_gene: TRBJ2-2
CDR3nt: TGCGCCAGCAGCTTGCAAGGGACTCCCACCGGGGAGCTGTTTTTT
CDR3aa: CASSLQGTPTGELFF

abundance: -
d_gene: TRBD1
v_gene: TRBV27
j_gene: TRBJ1-2
CDR3nt: TGTGCCAGCAGTTTGCCGACAGGGCGAGGCTACACCTTC
CDR3aa: CASSLPTGRGYTF

abundance: -
d_gene: -
v_gene: TRBV6-2/TRBV6-3
j_gene: TRBJ2-7
CDR3nt: TGTGCCAGCAGTCAGCTAGGTCCGGCAGGGATTTACGAGCAGTACTTC
CDR3aa: CASSQLGPAGIYEQYF

abundance: -
d_gene: TRBD1
v_gene: TRBV6-6
j_gene: TRBJ1-2
CDR3nt: TGTGCCAGCAGTTACTCTAGCTGGACAGGACAGGGCTACACCTTC
CDR3aa: CASSYSSWTGQGYTF

abundance: -
d_gene: TRBD1
v_gene: TRBV12-3/TRBV12-4
j_gene: TRBJ1-1
CDR3nt: TGTGCCAGCAGTTTACCAGGGGGGACTCGGGCTTTCTTT
CDR3aa: CASSLPGGTRAFF

abundance: -
d_gene: TRBD1
v_gene: TRBV18
j_gene: TRBJ1-5
CDR3nt: TGTGCCAGCTCACCATCCGGGACAGTCAATCAGCCCCAGCATTTT
CDR3aa: CASSPSGTVNQPQHF

abundance: -
d_gene: -
v_gene: TRBV15
j_gene: TRBJ2-5
CDR3nt: TGTGCCACCAGCAGAGCCTGGAGAGAGACCCAGTACTTC
CDR3aa: CATSRAWRETQYF

abundance: few
d_gene: -
v_gene: TRBV19
j_gene: TRBJ1-5
CDR3nt: TGTGCCAGTACCCGGGGGTCGGGAGCTAGCAATCAGCCCCAGCATTTT
CDR3aa: CASTRGSGASNQPQHF

abundance: -
d_gene: -
v_gene: TRBV18
j_gene: TRBJ2-7
CDR3nt: TGTGCCAGCTCACCAGGGCCAGACTACGAGCAGTACTTC
CDR3aa: CASSPGPDYEQYF